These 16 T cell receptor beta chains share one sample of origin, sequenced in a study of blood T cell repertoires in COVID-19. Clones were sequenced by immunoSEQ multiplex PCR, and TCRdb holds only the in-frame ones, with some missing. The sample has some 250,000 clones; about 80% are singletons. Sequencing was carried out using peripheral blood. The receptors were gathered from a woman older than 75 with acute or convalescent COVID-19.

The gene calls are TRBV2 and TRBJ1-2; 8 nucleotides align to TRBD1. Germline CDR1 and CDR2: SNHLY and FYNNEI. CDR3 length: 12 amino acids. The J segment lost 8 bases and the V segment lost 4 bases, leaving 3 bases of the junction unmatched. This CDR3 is CASSAGGRGYTF. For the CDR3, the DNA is TGTGCCAGCAGTGCAGGGGGCCGGGGCTACACCTTC.

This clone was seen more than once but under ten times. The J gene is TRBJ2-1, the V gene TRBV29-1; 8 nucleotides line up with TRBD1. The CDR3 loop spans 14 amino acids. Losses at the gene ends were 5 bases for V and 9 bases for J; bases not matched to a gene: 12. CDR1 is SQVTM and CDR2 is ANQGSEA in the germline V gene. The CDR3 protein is CSVRWTGKEVEQFF. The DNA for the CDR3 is TGCAGCGTTAGATGGACAGGGAAGGAAGTTGAGCAGTTCTTC.

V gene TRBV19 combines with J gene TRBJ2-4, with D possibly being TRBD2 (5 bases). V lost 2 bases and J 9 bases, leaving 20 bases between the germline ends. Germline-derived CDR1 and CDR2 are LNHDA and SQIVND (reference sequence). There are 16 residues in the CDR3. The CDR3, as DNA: TGTGCCAGTAGTATAACTTTCAGTGGGAGTATCCCCATTCAGTACTTC. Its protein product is CASSITFSGSIPIQYF.

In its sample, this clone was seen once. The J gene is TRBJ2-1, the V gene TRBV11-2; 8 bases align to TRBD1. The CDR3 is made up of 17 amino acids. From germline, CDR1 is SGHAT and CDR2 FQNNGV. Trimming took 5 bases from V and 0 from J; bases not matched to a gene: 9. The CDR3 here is CASSPPTGVSSYNEQFF. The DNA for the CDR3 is TGTGCCAGCAGCCCTCCGACAGGGGTGAGCTCCTACAATGAGCAGTTCTTC.

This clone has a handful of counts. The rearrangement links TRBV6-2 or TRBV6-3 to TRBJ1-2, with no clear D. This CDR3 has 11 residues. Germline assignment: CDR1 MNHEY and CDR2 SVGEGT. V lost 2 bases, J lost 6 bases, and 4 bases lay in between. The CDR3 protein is CASSYVDGYTF. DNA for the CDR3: TGTGCCAGCAGTTACGTCGATGGCTACACCTTC.

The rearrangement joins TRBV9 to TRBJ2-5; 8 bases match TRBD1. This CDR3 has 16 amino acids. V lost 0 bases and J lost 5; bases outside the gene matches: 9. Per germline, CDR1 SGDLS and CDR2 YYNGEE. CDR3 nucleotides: TGTGCCAGCAGCGTAGCAGGGGGCGCCGGTTCGGAGACCCAGTACTTC. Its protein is CASSVAGGAGSETQYF.

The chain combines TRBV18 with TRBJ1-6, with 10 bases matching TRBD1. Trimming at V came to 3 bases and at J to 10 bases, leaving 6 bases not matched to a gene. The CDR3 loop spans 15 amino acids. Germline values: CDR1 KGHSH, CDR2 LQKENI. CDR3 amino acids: CASSPSGQGSSPLHF. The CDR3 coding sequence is TGTGCCAGCTCACCGTCGGGACAGGGGTCCTCACCCCTCCACTTT. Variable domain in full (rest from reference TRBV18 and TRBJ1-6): NAGVMQNPRHLVRRRGQEARLRCSPMKGHSHVYWYRQLPEEGLKFMVYLQKENIIDESGMPKERFSAEFPKEGPSILRIQQVVRGDSAAYFCASSPSGQGSSPLHFGNGTRLTVT.

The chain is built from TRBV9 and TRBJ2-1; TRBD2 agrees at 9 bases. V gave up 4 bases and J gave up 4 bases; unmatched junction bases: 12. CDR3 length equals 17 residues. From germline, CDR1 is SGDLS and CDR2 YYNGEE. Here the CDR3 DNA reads TGTGCCAGCAGCCCTCGATTAAGTAGCGGGGGATACAATGAGCAGTTCTTC. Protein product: CASSPRLSSGGYNEQFF.

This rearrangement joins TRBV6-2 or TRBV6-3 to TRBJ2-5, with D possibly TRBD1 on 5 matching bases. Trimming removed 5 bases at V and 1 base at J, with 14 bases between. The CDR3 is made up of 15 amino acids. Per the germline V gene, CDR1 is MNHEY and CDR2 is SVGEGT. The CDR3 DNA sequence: TGTGCCAGCAGTCAAGGGGCCCTAGGCCAAGAGACCCAGTACTTC. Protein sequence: CASSQGALGQETQYF.

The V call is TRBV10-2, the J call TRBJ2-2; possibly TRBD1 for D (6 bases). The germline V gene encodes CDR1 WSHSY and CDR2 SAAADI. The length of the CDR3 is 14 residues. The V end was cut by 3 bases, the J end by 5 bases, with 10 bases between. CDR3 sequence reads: CASSEQGGTGELFF. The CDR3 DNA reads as TGCGCCAGCAGTGAACAGGGCGGGACCGGGGAGCTGTTTTTT.

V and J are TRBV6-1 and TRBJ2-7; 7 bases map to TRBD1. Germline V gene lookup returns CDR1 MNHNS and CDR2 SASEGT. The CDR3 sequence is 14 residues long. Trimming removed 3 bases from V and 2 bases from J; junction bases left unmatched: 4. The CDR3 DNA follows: TGTGCCAGCAGTGACCAGACAGGGCCCTACGAGCAGTACTTC. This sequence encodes CASSDQTGPYEQYF.

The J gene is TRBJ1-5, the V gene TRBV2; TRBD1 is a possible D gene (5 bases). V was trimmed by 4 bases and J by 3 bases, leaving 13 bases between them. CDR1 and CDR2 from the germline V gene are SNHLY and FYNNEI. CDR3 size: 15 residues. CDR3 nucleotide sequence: TGTGCCAGCAGTGGAGACAGATACCCCAATCAGCCCCAGCATTTT. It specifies CASSGDRYPNQPQHF.

CDR3 sequence reads: CASIPGGYNEQFF. CDR3 in DNA: TGTGCCAGCATCCCGGGAGGGTACAATGAGCAGTTCTTC. This rearrangement joins TRBV28 to TRBJ2-1, with TRBD2 matching 8 bases. Germline values: CDR1 MDHEN, CDR2 SYDVKM. After removal of 7 bases from V and 4 bases from J, the junction contained 3 bases not matched to a gene. The CDR3 is 13 amino acids.

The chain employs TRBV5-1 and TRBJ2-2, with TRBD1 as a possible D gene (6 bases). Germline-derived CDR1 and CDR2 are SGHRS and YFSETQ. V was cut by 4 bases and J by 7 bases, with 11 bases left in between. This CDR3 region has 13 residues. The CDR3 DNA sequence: TGCGCCAGCAGCCTAAACAGGGACGGGGAGCTGTTTTTT. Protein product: CASSLNRDGELFF.

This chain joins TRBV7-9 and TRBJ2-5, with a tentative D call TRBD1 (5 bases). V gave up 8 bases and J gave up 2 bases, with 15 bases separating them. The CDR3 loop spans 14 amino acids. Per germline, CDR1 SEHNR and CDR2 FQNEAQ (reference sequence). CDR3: CASSPAKGQETQYF. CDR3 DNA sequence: TGTGCCAGCTCCCCGGCCAAGGGGCAAGAGACCCAGTACTTC.

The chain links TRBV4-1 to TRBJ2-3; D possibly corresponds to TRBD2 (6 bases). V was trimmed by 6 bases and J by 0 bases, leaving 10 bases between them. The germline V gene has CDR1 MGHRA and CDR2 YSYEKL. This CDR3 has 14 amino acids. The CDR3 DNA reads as TGCGCCAGCAGGGCGGGGTTAAGCACAGATACGCAGTATTTT. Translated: CASRAGLSTDTQYF.